This TCR beta chain is drawn from a study of T cells expressing NK-cell markers. Study summary: Sorted CD3+CD56-NKG2C+, CD3+CD56+NKG2C- and CD3+CD56+NKG2C+ T cells were the source of the TCR beta repertoires. Eight donors were sequenced, seven testing HCMV-seropositive and one testing seronegative.

One entry per CDR3 protein, without DNA, is what TCRdb gives after re-calling the 5' RACE reads. The sample has 350,000 to 400,000 distinct CDR3 sequences, and its top ten clones hold about 10%. The germline V gene encodes CDR1 SGHRS and CDR2 YFSETQ. CDR3 length: 14 amino acids. Study-level points and caveats: Expanded clones of NKG2C+ T cells had an unclear HCMV specificity. In about six donors, dominant CD3+CD56+NKG2C+ clones formed 1.0-7.0% of CD8+ cells.

Comments on this clonotype: Its target is not known.

This receptor was identified in a woman aged 50 to 60 in good health. The sequenced sample consisted of blood T cells: a sorted CD56 or NKG2C T cell subset, CD4+ or CD8+ T cells, or bulk PBMC T cells (not recorded which). The V gene is TRBV5-1, the J gene TRBJ2-1; TCRdb returns TRBD1, unconfirmable since there is no DNA. The CDR3 sequence is CASSFGQSYNEQFF.